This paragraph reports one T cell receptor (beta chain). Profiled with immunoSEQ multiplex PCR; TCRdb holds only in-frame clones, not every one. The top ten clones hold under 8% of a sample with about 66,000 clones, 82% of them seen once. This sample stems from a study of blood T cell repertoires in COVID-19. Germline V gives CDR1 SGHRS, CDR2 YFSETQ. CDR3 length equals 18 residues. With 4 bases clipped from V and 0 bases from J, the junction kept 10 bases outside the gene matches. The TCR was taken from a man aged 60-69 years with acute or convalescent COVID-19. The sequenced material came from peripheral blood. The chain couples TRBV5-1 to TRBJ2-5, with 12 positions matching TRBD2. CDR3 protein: CASSPTTSGGPHQETQYF. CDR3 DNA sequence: TGCGCCAGCAGCCCTACCACTAGCGGGGGGCCTCACCAAGAGACCCAGTACTTC.